This TCR beta chain was obtained from a study of regulatory T cells in long-lasting Graves disease. Time point noted: newly diagnosed GD, antithyroid drugs for less than 3 months. TCR sequences were obtained from RNA taken from PBMCs. EDTA tubes were used for drawing roughly 9 milliliters of peripheral blood. Germline V gene data show CDR1 as SGHDN and CDR2 as FVKESK. Trimming took off 0 bases at V and 3 bases at J, with 11 bases between the two ends. The CDR3 consists of 15 residues. Through Arm-PCR of CDR3 regions and iRepertoire HTBI primers, TCR beta libraries were built. TCRdb re-analysed the multiplex PCR reads in MiXCR, keeping a single row per CDR3 protein. In the table there are just over 600,000 distinct CDR3 sequences, roughly 16% of which are singletons. This clonotype appeared a few times. This sample also appeared in a second study, on T cells in Graves' hyperthyroidism and ophthalmopathy. As that study records: Diagnoses rested on clinical symptoms, serum thyroxine and TRAb, thyroid ultrasound and orbital computed tomography.

This chain uses TRBV14 with TRBJ1-1; D gene unclear. This clonotype was sampled from a woman aged 25 to 45 with Graves disease. This specimen consisted of peripheral blood mononuclear cells (PBMCs), obtained at new diagnosis, from a patient treated with antithyroid drugs. The CDR3 protein is CASSQDRGMHTEAFF. Written as DNA, the CDR3 is TGTGCCAGCAGCCAAGATCGAGGGATGCACACTGAAGCTTTCTTT.